This T cell receptor beta chain originates from a study of response to subunit inactivated influenza vaccine (dated by TCRdb to the late 2010s). Looking at the study overall: To follow how T cells responded to a trivalent subunit inactivated influenza vaccine, the researchers relied on deep quantitative profiling of the T cell receptor repertoire.

To prepare the library, RT-PCR was applied. Sequencing was carried out with an Illumina HiSeq 2500. TCRdb cleaned the public reads at Q25 with fastp, built clones with MiXCR and kept in-frame beta chains. CDR3 protein duplicates are merged, each entry listing the most common genes and DNA. The sample includes about 700,000 distinct CDR3 sequences, with 12% to 15% observed a single time. Clones ranked in the top ten supply about 7.4% of the sample. General conclusions and limits of the study: The authors proposed that each seasonal influenza vaccination may bring in only a limited number of new T cells.

With regard to this clonotype: Its antigen is currently not known. No clone much larger than this one lies a single base away; base qualities are absent.

V was cut back by 0 bases and J by 6 bases, leaving a gap of 16 bases between them. CDR1 and CDR2, per the germline V gene, are SGHRS and YFSETQ. Spanning cysteine to phenylalanine, the CDR3 consists of 15 amino acids. Kept here is only the CDR3 DNA, which spans 45 bases and is read in frame from base 1. This TCR derives from a man between 50 and 59 years old who received an inactivated influenza vaccine. Donor details come from another sample of the same person, matched by shared clones. Specimen: PBMCs from blood, collected around 15 days before vaccination. This sequence uses TRBV5-1 and TRBJ2-7; TRBD1 is possibly the D segment (5 matching bases). The CDR3 region: CASSLDWGSSFEQYF. The DNA is TGCGCCAGCAGCTTGGATTGGGGCAGTTCATTCGAGCAGTACTTC. With all but the CDR3 taken from the reference TRBV5-1 and TRBJ2-7 genes, the full variable domain is: KAGVTQTPRYLIKTRGQQVTLSCSPISGHRSVSWYQQTPGQGLQFLFEYFSETQRNKGNFPGRFSGRQFSNSRSEMNVSTLELGDSALYLCASSLDWGSSFEQYFGPGTRLTVT.